This T cell receptor beta chain was documented in a study of T cell repertoires in cytomegalovirus infection. Overall study context: Public TCR beta signatures were indicative of both CMV infection and a matching HLA type.

Using its own MiXCR run on the reads, TCRdb lists one record per CDR3 protein. The repertoire consists of fewer than 65,000 distinct CDR3 sequences, with over 15% occurring once and the leading ten covering roughly 29%. Study-wide findings and caveats: CMV-specific HLA-C-restricted TCR beta clonotypes dominated the ex vivo response. Adding up the frequency of public TCR beta families identified people who carried CMV plus the relevant HLA.

Germline V CDR1 and CDR2: SEHNR, FQNEAQ (reference sequence). This CDR3 has 14 amino acids. Trimming cost V 5 bases and J 6 bases, with 17 bases left between them. To note about this clonotype: Antigen: not known.

J is TRBJ2-7 and V is TRBV7-9; possibly TRBD2 for D (7 bases). Sequenced here: CD8+ T cells from cultured PBMCs, sampled from culture after CMV antigen stimulation. The sequence derives from a human donor in good health (CMV status not recorded). Some clones in this sample may be carry-over from other donors' samples. In nucleotides, the CDR3 is TGTGCCAGCAGCCTAGGAGGGGGGGCTGTCGAGCAGTACTTC. This sequence encodes CASSLGGGAVEQYF.